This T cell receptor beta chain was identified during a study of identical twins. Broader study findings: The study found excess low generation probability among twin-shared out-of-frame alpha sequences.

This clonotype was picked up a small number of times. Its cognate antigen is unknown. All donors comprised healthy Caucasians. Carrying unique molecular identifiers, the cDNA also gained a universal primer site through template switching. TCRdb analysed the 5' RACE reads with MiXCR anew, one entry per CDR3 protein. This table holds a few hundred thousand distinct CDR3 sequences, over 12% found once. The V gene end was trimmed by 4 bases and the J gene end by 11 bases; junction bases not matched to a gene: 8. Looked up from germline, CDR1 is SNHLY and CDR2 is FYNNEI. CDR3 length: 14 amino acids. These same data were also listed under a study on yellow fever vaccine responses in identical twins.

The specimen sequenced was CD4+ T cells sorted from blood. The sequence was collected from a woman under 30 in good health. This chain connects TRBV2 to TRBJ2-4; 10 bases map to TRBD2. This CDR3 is CASSGSGRALLQYF. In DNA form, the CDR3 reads TGTGCCAGCAGTGGCAGCGGGAGGGCCCTCCTTCAGTACTTC.